The next 8 T cell receptor beta chains were all read from a single sample in a study of T cell responses to AZD1222 COVID-19 vaccine. Clones were sequenced by immunoSEQ multiplex PCR, and TCRdb holds only the in-frame ones, with some missing. The table includes approximately 110,000 clones, around 89% detected once. This sample comprised peripheral blood, obtained on day 0 of AZD1222 vaccination. Every receptor here comes from an adult in good health.

The rearrangement uses TRBV9 and TRBJ1-6; possible D gene TRBD1, 6 bases. V lost 3 bases and J lost 10, with 14 bases in between. CDR3 length equals 14 residues. Germline V CDR1 and CDR2: SGDLS, YYNGEE. The CDR3 nucleotides read TGTGCCAGCAGCGAACAGGGTTTAGGGTCACCCCTCCACTTT. Translating gives CASSEQGLGSPLHF.

The chain is built from TRBV11-2 and TRBJ2-2; possibly TRBD2 for D (6 bases). In germline, CDR1 is SGHAT, CDR2 FQNNGV. The ends were cut back, 6 bases at V and 1 base at J, with 12 bases in the middle. The CDR3 totals 15 residues. CDR3 sequence reads: CASSSGVGNTGELFF. The CDR3, as DNA: TGTGCCAGCAGTTCGGGGGTGGGGAACACCGGGGAGCTGTTTTTT.

The rearrangement uses TRBV25-1 and TRBJ2-2; D call uncertain. CDR1 is MGHDK and CDR2 is SYGVNS in the germline V gene. The V and J ends lost 3 bases and 4 bases respectively, with 3 bases between them. This CDR3 region has 12 residues. The CDR3 coding sequence is TGTGCCAGCAGTGATGGCACCGGGGAGCTGTTTTTT. Translation gives CASSDGTGELFF.

The chain links TRBV11-3 to TRBJ1-5; 10 nucleotides agree with TRBD1. Germline CDR1 and CDR2: SGHNT and YENEEA. V lost 1 base, J lost 10 bases, and 13 bases stayed unmatched. This CDR3 comprises 17 residues. The CDR3 loop reads CASSLGWDRGSRFPQHF. The CDR3 coding sequence is TGTGCCAGCAGCTTAGGGTGGGACAGGGGATCTAGATTTCCCCAGCATTTT.

The gene calls are TRBV28 and TRBJ1-5, with D maybe TRBD1 (6 bases). Germline loops: CDR1 MDHEN, CDR2 SYDVKM. CDR3 length: 13 residues. V shed 5 bases and J shed 4 bases, with 9 bases lying between them. Written as DNA, the CDR3 is TGTGCCAGCAGTCTTCAGGGGAATCAGCCCCAGCATTTT. Its translation is CASSLQGNQPQHF.

The CDR3 sequence: CASSPRQNNYGYTF. The CDR3 DNA follows: TGTGCCAGCTCACCACGACAGAATAACTATGGCTACACCTTC. The chain couples TRBV18 to TRBJ1-2, with a weak D call TRBD1 (5 bases). CDR1 KGHSH and CDR2 LQKENI come from the germline V gene. There are 14 residues in the CDR3. V dropped 1 base and J dropped 1 base, with 7 bases sitting between them.

This clone was detected once. J is TRBJ1-3 and V is TRBV27; 7 nucleotides align to TRBD1. In germline, CDR1 is MNHEY, CDR2 SMNVEV (reference sequence). CDR3 length equals 16 residues. After removal of 6 bases from V and 1 base from J, the junction contained 9 bases not matched to a gene. CDR3 protein: CASRPAGTVSGNTIYF. The CDR3 bases are TGTGCCAGCAGACCCGCCGGGACAGTTTCTGGAAACACCATATATTTT.

The chain has TRBV11-3 and TRBJ2-7; the match to TRBD2 covers 10 bases. Losses at the gene ends were 5 bases for V and 1 base for J; bases not matched to a gene: 2. Germline-derived CDR1 and CDR2 are SGHNT and YENEEA. The CDR3 has 14 residues. The CDR3 is CASSASGGSYEQYF. The CDR3 nucleotides read TGTGCCAGCAGCGCTAGCGGGGGATCCTACGAGCAGTACTTC. Supplemented by reference TRBV11-3 and TRBJ2-7, the full variable domain reads EAGVVQSPRYKIIEKKQPVAFWCNPISGHNTLYWYLQNLGQGPELLIRYENEEAVDDSQLPKDRFSAERLKGVDSTLKIQPAELGDSAVYLCASSASGGSYEQYFGPGTRLTVT.